These 16 T cell receptor beta chains share one sample of origin, sequenced in a study of cytomegalovirus exposure and HLA in healthy donors. PCR employed 60 Vbeta and 13 Jbeta primers. Measured with immunoSEQ multiplex PCR; TCRdb has only the in-frame clones, and not every one. The sample lists approximately 190,000 clones, over 70% occurring once. The sample consisted of PBMCs. The receptors stem from a man between 35 and 55 years old in good health and CMV-seropositive.

This chain uses TRBV25-1 with TRBJ2-7; 8 nucleotides line up with TRBD1. The V and J ends lost 6 bases and 1 base, in that order; junction bases with no gene match: 5. This CDR3 has 14 residues. Germline V lookup: CDR1 MGHDK, CDR2 SYGVNS. The CDR3 protein is CASSITGGSYEQYF. CDR3 sequence (DNA): TGTGCCAGCAGCATTACAGGGGGTTCCTACGAGCAGTACTTC.

The rearrangement links TRBV29-1 to TRBJ1-1; D is uncertain. CDR3 length equals 13 residues. V was clipped by 0 bases and J by 5 bases, with 10 bases between them. CDR1 is SQVTM, CDR2 ANQGSEA, per germline. CDR3 bases: TGCAGCGTTGAAGATGGTCCGGGGACTGAAGCTTTCTTT. Encoded protein: CSVEDGPGTEAFF.

The J gene is TRBJ2-7, the V gene TRBV18, with D tentatively TRBD1 (5 bases). The CDR3 length is 14 residues. Germline lookup yields CDR1 KGHSH and CDR2 LQKENI. Trimming cost V 2 bases and J 3 bases, with 11 bases left between them. CDR3 sequence reads: CASSPDDRNYEQYF. CDR3 nucleotides: TGTGCCAGCTCACCAGATGACAGAAACTACGAGCAGTACTTC.

The V gene is TRBV6-4, the J gene TRBJ2-7, with 8 bases lining up with TRBD2. V shed 7 bases and J 6 bases; nucleotides not matched to a gene: 17. This CDR3 is 16 amino acids long. Germline V CDR1 and CDR2: MRHNA, SNTAGT. The CDR3 DNA reads TGTGCCAGCACCTCCCCGGGGGGGACGGCGGGTAGCGAGCAGTACTTC. It is translated as CASTSPGGTAGSEQYF.

V gene TRBV27 combines with J gene TRBJ2-7; weak D call: TRBD2 (5 bases). V dropped 0 bases and J dropped 5 bases, with 17 bases sitting between them. The CDR3 spans 16 residues. Germline CDR1 MNHEY, CDR2 SMNVEV (reference sequence). CDR3 residues: CASSLSLDGVGDEQYF. DNA of the CDR3: TGTGCCAGCAGTTTATCGTTGGACGGGGTTGGCGACGAGCAGTACTTC.

In its sample, this clone was seen a few times. The chain carries TRBV28 and TRBJ1-1; D gene unclear. Trimming removed 1 base at V and 5 bases at J, with 8 bases between. The germline gives CDR1 MDHEN, CDR2 SYDVKM. CDR3 length: 13 residues. CDR3 protein: CASSLSMRTEAFF. DNA of the CDR3: TGTGCCAGCAGTTTATCTATGCGGACTGAAGCTTTCTTT. The whole variable domain, remainder taken from reference TRBV28 and TRBJ1-1, is DVKVTQSSRYLVKRTGEKVFLECVQDMDHENMFWYRQDPGLGLRLIYFSYDVKMKEKGDIPEGYSVSREKKERFSLILESASTNQTSMYLCASSLSMRTEAFFGQGTRLTVV.

This sequence joins TRBV11-2 and TRBJ2-5; tentative D call: TRBD1 (6 bases). With 1 base removed from V and 2 bases from J, the gap between germline ends came to 17 bases. The CDR3 is 17 residues long. From germline, CDR1 is SGHAT and CDR2 FQNNGV. For the CDR3, the DNA is TGTGCCAGCAGCTTAGGCGCATTGATAGGGGGACAAGAGACCCAGTACTTC. It encodes CASSLGALIGGQETQYF.

This clone showed up just a few times. The chain links TRBV7-9 to TRBJ1-1; D ambiguous. This CDR3 is built from 14 residues. V lost 7 bases and J 1 base, leaving 13 bases between the germline ends. Per germline, CDR1 SEHNR and CDR2 FQNEAQ (reference sequence). The CDR3 nucleotides read TGTGCCAGCACCCGGACTTTCAAGAACACTGAAGCTTTCTTT. This encodes CASTRTFKNTEAFF.

This chain connects TRBV7-8 to TRBJ2-1; maybe TRBD2 (6 bases). Trimming took off 3 bases at V and 7 bases at J, with 13 bases between the two ends. The CDR3 covers 14 residues. Germline values: CDR1 SGHVS, CDR2 FQNEAQ. This chain's CDR3 is CASSFRDSSNEQFF. The CDR3 DNA sequence: TGTGCCAGCAGCTTCCGGGACTCCTCGAATGAGCAGTTCTTC.

This chain uses TRBV9 with TRBJ2-5; a weak D match, TRBD1 (6 bases). The CDR3 runs to 14 residues. The V and J ends lost 0 bases and 2 bases respectively, with 8 bases between them. Germline V gives CDR1 SGDLS, CDR2 YYNGEE. The CDR3 DNA is TGTGCCAGCAGCGTAGGTACAGGGCAAGAGACCCAGTACTTC. It translates to CASSVGTGQETQYF.

This clone is a singleton in its sample. The V call is TRBV19, the J call TRBJ2-7; D gene uncertain. V lost 5 bases and J 1 base, leaving 9 bases between the germline ends. There are 13 residues in the CDR3. The germline CDR1 and CDR2 sequences are LNHDA and SQIVND (reference sequence). In nucleotides, the CDR3 is TGTGCCAGTAGTTACGCCCGGTCCTACGAGCAGTACTTC. Translation gives CASSYARSYEQYF.

V usage is TRBV19 and J usage is TRBJ2-7, with a tentative D call TRBD1 (6 bases). V gave up 1 base and J gave up 4 bases, with 14 bases separating them. The CDR3 loop spans 15 amino acids. CDR1 LNHDA and CDR2 SQIVND come from the germline V gene (reference sequence). Written as DNA, the CDR3 is TGTGCCAGTAGTATAGGGACAGAATTGGGGTACGAGCAGTACTTC. Protein: CASSIGTELGYEQYF. The variable domain in full, completed from reference TRBV19 and TRBJ2-7, reads DGGITQSPKYLFRKEGQNVTLSCEQNLNHDAMYWYRQDPGQGLRLIYYSQIVNDFQKGDIAEGYSVSREKKESFPLTVTSAQKNPTAFYLCASSIGTELGYEQYFGPGTRLTVT.

The V gene is TRBV6-5, the J gene TRBJ2-3, with 7 bases fitting TRBD1. J lost 5 bases, V lost 6 bases, and 2 bases had no gene match. Germline loops: CDR1 MNHEY, CDR2 SVGAGI. The CDR3 runs 12 residues. In DNA, the CDR3 is TGTGCCAGCAGGGCAGGGGGAGATACGCAGTATTTT. As protein: CASRAGGDTQYF.

The V call is TRBV7-9, the J call TRBJ2-1; D possibly corresponds to TRBD2 (7 bases). V lost 2 bases and J lost 4, with 12 bases in between. This CDR3 spans 15 amino acids. The V gene's germline CDR1 is SEHNR and CDR2 FQNEAQ (reference sequence). The CDR3 here is CASSLRGGTYNEQFF. The CDR3 DNA is TGTGCCAGCAGCTTAAGGGGGGGGACTTACAATGAGCAGTTCTTC.

This chain uses TRBV2 with TRBJ2-7; 8 positions match TRBD1. From germline, CDR1 is SNHLY and CDR2 FYNNEI. V trimming: 6 bases; J trimming: 1 base; junction bases outside the gene matches: 8. CDR3 length: 15 residues. The CDR3 protein is CASSADRVGSYEQYF. CDR3 DNA sequence: TGTGCCAGCAGCGCGGACAGGGTAGGGTCCTACGAGCAGTACTTC.

In the case of this clone: The junction and the germline gene differ at one end; a read error may be behind it. The J gene is TRBJ2-1, the V gene TRBV5-4; D might be TRBD1 (7 bases). Per germline, CDR1 SGHNT and CDR2 YYREEE (reference sequence). CDR3 length: 15 residues. CDR3 residues: CASSPGGQAGNKQFF. The CDR3 coding sequence is TGTGCCAGCAGCCCAGGGGGGCAGGCTGGCAATAAGCAGTTCTTC.